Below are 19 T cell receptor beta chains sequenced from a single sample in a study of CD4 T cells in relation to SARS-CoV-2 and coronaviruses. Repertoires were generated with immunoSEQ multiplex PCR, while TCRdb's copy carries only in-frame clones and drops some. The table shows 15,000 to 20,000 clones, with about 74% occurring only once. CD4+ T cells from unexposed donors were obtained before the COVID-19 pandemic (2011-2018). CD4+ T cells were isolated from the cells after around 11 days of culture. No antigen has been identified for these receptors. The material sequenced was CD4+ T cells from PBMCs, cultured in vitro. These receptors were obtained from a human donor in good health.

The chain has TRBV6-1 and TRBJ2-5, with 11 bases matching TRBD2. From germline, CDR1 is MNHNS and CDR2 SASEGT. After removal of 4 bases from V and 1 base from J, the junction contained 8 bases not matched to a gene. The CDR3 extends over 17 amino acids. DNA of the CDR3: TGTGCCAGCAGTGTACTAGCGGGAGAGGGGGGCCAAGAGACCCAGTACTTC. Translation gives CASSVLAGEGGQETQYF.

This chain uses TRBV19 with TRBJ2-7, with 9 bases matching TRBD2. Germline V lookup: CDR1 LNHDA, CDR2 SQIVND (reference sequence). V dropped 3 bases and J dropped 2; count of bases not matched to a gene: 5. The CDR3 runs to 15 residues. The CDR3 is CASSISASGTYEQYF. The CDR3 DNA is TGTGCCAGTAGTATCTCGGCTAGCGGGACCTACGAGCAGTACTTC.

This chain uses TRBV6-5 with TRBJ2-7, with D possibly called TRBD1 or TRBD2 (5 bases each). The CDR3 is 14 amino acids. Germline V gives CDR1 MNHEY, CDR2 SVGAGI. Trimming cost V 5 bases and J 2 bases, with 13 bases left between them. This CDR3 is CASSTGTPPYEQYF. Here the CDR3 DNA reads TGTGCCAGCAGTACCGGGACCCCGCCCTACGAGCAGTACTTC.

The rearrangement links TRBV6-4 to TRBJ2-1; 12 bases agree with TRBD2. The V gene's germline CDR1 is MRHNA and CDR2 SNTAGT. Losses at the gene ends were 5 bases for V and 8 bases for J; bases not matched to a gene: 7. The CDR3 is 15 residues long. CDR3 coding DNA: TGTGCCAGCAGTACCCTAGCGGGAGGGTCTCATGAGCAGTTCTTC. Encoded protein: CASSTLAGGSHEQFF.

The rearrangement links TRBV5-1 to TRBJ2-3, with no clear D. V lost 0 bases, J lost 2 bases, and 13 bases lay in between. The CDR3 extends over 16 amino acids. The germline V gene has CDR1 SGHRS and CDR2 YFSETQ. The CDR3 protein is CASSLALTTDTDTQYF. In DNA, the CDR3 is TGCGCCAGCAGCTTGGCTCTCACAACAGACACAGATACGCAGTATTTT. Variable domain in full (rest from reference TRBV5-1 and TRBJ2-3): KAGVTQTPRYLIKTRGQQVTLSCSPISGHRSVSWYQQTPGQGLQFLFEYFSETQRNKGNFPGRFSGRQFSNSRSEMNVSTLELGDSALYLCASSLALTTDTDTQYFGPGTRLTVL.

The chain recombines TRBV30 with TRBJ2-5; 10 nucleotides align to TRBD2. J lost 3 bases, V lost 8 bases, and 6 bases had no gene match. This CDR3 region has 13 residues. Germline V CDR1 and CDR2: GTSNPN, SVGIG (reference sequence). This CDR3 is CAGTLAGEETQYF. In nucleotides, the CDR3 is TGTGCCGGTACCCTAGCGGGAGAAGAGACCCAGTACTTC.

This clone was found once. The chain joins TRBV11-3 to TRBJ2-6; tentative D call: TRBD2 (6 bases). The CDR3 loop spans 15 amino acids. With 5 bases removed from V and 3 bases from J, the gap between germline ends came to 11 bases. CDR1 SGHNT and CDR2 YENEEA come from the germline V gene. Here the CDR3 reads CASSIGTGGANVLTF. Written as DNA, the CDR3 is TGTGCCAGCAGCATCGGGACTGGTGGGGCCAACGTCCTGACTTTC.

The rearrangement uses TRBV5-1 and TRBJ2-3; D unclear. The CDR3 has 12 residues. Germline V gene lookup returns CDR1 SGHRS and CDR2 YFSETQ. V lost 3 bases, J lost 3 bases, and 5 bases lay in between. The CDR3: CASSSETDTQYF. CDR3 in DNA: TGCGCCAGCAGCTCCGAGACAGATACGCAGTATTTT.

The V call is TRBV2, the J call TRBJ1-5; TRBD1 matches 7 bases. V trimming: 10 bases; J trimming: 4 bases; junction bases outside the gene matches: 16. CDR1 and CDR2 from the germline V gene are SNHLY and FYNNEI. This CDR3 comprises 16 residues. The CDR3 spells CATRSEETGPNQPQHF. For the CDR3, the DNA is TGTGCCACCCGCTCAGAAGAGACAGGGCCTAATCAGCCCCAGCATTTT.

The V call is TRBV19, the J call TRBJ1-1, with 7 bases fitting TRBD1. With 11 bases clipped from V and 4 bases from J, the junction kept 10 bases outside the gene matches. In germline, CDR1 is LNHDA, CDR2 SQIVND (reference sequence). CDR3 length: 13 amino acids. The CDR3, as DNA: TGTGCCGCAGCCCGCAGGGGGGTCACTGAAGCTTTCTTT. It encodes CAAARRGVTEAFF.

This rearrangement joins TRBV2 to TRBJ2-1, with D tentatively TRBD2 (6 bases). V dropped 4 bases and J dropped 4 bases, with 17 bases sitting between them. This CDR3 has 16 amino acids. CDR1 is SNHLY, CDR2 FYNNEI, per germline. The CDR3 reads CASSGRERIAYNEQFF. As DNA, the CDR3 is TGTGCCAGCAGTGGCCGGGAGCGCATTGCGTACAATGAGCAGTTCTTC.

The CDR3 coding sequence is TGTGCCACCAGTGATTTATCCGGCAGCTCCTACAATGAGCAGTTCTTC. Residues: CATSDLSGSSYNEQFF. The chain couples TRBV24-1 to TRBJ2-1; D is undetermined. Germline loops: CDR1 KGHDR, CDR2 SFDVKD. V was pared by 1 base and J by 0 bases, with 9 bases between. The CDR3 length is 16 residues.

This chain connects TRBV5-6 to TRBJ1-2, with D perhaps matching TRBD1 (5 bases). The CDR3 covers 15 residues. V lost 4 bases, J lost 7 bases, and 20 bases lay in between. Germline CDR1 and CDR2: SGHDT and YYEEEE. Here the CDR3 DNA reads TGTGCCAGCAGCCCATATCTCTCCTCGGGGGGTGGCTACACCTTC. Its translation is CASSPYLSSGGGYTF.

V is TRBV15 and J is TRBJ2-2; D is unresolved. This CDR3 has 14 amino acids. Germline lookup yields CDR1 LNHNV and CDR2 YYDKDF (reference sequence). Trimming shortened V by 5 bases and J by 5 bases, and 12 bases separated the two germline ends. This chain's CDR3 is CATSSGLTTGELFF. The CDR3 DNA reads TGTGCCACCAGCTCCGGGCTAACTACCGGGGAGCTGTTTTTT. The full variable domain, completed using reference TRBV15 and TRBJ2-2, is DAMVIQNPRYQVTQFGKPVTLSCSQTLNHNVMYWYQQKSSQAPKLLFHYYDKDFNNEADTPDNFQSRRPNTSFCFLDIRSPGLGDTAMYLCATSSGLTTGELFFGEGSRLTVL.

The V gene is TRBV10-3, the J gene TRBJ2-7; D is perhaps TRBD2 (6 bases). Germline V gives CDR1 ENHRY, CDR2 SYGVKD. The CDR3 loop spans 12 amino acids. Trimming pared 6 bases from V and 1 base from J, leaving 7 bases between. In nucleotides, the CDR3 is TGTGCCATCAGCGGGAGTTCCTACGAGCAGTACTTC. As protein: CAISGSSYEQYF.

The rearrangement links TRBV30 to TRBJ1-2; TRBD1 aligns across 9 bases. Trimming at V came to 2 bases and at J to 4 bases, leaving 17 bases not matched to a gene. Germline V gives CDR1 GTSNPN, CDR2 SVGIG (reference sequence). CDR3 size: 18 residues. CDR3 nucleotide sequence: TGTGCCTGGAGTCACAAATCCGGGACAGGGACTTCCCTCTATGGCTACACCTTC. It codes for CAWSHKSGTGTSLYGYTF.

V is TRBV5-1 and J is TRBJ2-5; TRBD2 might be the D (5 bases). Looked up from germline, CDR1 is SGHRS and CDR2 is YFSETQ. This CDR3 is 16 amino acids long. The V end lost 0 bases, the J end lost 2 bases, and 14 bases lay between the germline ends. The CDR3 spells CASSLASGFGQETQYF. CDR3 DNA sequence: TGCGCCAGCAGCTTGGCCTCGGGATTTGGGCAAGAGACCCAGTACTTC.

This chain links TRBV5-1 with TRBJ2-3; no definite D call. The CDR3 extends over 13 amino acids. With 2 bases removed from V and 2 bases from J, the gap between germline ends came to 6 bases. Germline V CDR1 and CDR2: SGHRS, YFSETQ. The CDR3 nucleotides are TGCGCCAGCAGCTTACGTTACACAGATACGCAGTATTTT. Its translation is CASSLRYTDTQYF.

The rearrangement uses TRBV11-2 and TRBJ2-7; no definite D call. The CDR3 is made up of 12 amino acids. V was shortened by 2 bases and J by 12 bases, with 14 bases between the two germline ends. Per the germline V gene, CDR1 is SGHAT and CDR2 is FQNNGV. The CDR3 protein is CASSLTPAPVYF. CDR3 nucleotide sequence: TGTGCCAGCAGCTTAACCCCGGCCCCCGTGTACTTC.